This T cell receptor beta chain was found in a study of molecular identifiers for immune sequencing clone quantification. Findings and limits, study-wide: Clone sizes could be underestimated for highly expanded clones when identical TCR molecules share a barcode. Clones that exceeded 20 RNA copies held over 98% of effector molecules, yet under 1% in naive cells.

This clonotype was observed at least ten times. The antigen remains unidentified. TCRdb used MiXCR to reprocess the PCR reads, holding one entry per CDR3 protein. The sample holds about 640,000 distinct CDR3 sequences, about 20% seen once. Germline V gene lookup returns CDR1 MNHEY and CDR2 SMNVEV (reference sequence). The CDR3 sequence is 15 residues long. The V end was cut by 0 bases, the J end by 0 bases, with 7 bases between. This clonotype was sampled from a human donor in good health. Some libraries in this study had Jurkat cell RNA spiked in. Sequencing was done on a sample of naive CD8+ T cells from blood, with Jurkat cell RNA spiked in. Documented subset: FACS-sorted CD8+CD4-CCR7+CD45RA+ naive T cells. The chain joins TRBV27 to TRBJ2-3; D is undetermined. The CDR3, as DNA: TGTGCCAGCAGTTTATCACAAATGAGCACAGATACGCAGTATTTT. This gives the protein CASSLSQMSTDTQYF.